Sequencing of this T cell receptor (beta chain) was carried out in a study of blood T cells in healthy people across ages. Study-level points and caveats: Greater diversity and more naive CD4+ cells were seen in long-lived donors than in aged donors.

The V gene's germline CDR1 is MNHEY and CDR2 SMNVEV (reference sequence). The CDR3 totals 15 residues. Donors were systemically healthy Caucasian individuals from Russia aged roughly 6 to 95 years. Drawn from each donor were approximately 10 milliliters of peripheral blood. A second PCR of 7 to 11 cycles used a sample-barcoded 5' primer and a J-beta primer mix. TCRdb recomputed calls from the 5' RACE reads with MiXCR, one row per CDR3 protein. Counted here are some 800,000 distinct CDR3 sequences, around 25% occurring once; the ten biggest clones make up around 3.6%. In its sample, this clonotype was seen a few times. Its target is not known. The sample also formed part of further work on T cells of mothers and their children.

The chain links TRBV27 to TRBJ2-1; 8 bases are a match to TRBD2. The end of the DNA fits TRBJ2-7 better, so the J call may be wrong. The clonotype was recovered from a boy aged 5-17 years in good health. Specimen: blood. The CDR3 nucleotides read TGTGCCAGCAGTTGGGCTAGCGGGTCCTCCTACGAGCAGTACTTC. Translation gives CASSWASGSSYEQYF.